This TCR beta chain was obtained from a study of T cell responses to AZD1222 COVID-19 vaccine (dated by TCRdb to 2020 to 2022). Regarding the study in general: A total of around 240 trial participants underwent TCR sequencing, of whom 200 to 220 had received two doses of AZD1222 and 26 had received two doses of the MenACWY control vaccine. Trial participants were enrolled into age subgroups of 18-55, 56-69 and 70-plus years, which contained about 150, 27 and 61 TCR-sequenced participants, respectively. Here is what the overall study found, with its caveats: The 56-69-year group was small, and its depth increase did not reach significance, likely because of low power. Because no day 14 peak-response samples were available, repertoires were characterized only after the peak T cell response. Reportedly, close to half of the unique spike-specific TCRs recognized epitopes lying outside the regions that are mutated in the B.1.351 and B.1.1.7 variants. The vaccine-associated CD4 TCRs covered the entire spike protein, and the dominant responses fell in regions 160-218 and 743-854. Conclusions about previously exposed vaccinees are limited because only a handful of AZD1222 recipients were SARS-CoV-2 seropositive at baseline. Participants were mostly white British and included more females than males, and it was suggested by the authors that clonal diversity may have been underestimated. After two AZD1222 doses, spike-specific TCR breadth and depth were significantly higher than at day 0 and than in MenACWY recipients.

The CDR3 regions of human TCRbeta chains were subjected to immunosequencing. The original pipeline was this. TCRs in the repertoires were matched against a reference library of SARS-CoV-2-specific TCRs that had been generated with the MIRA antigen-specificity platform. Breadth was defined as the fraction of unique TCRs that were SARS-CoV-2-associated, and depth was defined as the fraction of total T cells that were SARS-CoV-2-associated. Using the MIRA data, each spike-specific TCR was assigned both to the spike region to which the TCR was reactive and to a CD4 or CD8 class. Log10-transformed breadth and depth values were compared by one-way ANOVA with Sidak's multiple comparisons tests. TCRdb re-hosts the immuneACCESS table, in-frame sequences only. Its copies lack some clones; in the studies checked, an unresolved V gene accounts for under half of them, and the cause for the rest is not known. That table gives V, J and clone size, and the DNA gave D and trimming. Across this sample there are about 120,000 clones, with roughly nine tenths seen only once. 2.5% to 3% of the sample belongs to the ten largest clones.

The time point label on this specimen signifies: about 28 days (+/-7) after the second vaccine dose. AZD1222 recipients whose second dose came at about 4 weeks and those whose second dose came at about 12 weeks were combined into one group, since spike-specific TCR depth and breadth did not differ between the two schedules. The vaccinee samples were drawn from two UK trials, COV001 and COV002, one of which was a single-blind randomized controlled phase 2/3 trial testing AZD1222 (ChAdOx1 nCoV-19) in healthy adults. Trial participant PBMC samples were collected at day 0 and day 28 after the second dose for TCRbeta chain sequencing. About this clone: Its antigen is unknown. The record has no base qualities; no much larger clone is one base away.

This TCR came from an adult who received the AZD1222 COVID-19 vaccine. The source material was peripheral blood, sampled 28 days after the second AZD1222 dose.

The CDR3 reads as follows: CASSLPGQGAGNTEAFF. The nucleotide sequence is TGCGCCAGCAGCTTACCGGGACAGGGGGCCGGGAACACTGAAGCTTTCTTT. This receptor chain uses TRBV5-1 and TRBJ1-1, with 12 bases matching TRBD1. Based on the germline V gene, the CDR1 and CDR2 sequences are SGHRS and YFSETQ. From cysteine to phenylalanine, the CDR3 is 17 amino acids long. Only CDR3 DNA is held: 51 bases, read in frame from base 1. The germline V end is reduced by 2 bases and the J end by 1 base; junction bases left unmatched: 6.